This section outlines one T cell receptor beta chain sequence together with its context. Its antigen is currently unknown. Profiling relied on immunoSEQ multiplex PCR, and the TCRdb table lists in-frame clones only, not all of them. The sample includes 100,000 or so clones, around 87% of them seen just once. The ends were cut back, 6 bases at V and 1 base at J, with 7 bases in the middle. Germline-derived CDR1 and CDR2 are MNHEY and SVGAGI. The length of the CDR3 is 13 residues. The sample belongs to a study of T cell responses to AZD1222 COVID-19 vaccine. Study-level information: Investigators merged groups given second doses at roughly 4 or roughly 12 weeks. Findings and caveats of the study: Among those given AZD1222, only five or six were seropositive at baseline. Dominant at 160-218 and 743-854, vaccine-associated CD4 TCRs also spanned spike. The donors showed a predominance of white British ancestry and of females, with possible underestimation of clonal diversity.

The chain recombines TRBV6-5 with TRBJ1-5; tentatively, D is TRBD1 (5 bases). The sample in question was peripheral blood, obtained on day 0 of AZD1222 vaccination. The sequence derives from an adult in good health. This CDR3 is CASRGGSNQPQHF. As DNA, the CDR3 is TGTGCCAGCAGGGGGGGGAGCAATCAGCCCCAGCATTTT.